The sequence of this TCR beta chain was determined in a study of shared clonotypes between healthy human individuals. Study-wide results and caveats: A few donors showed sharing of 4.5% to 6% of naive CD4 clonotypes. Rarefaction demonstrated incomplete sorted-subset sequencing despite large depth.

Only in-frame clones appear in the TCRdb table, and some are missing; sequencing was by immunoSEQ multiplex PCR. The sample yields under 600,000 clones, roughly 95% seen once. On this clone: The antigen is not known.

The CDR3 is made up of 15 amino acids. The V gene lost 6 bases and the J gene lost 3 bases, with 17 bases spanning the gap. Germline-derived CDR1 and CDR2 are SQVTM and ANQGSEA. The clonotype was recovered from a woman in her 30s in good health. The sequencing sample was made of naive CD4+ T cells sorted from blood. Stated subset: CD45RA+ positively selected. The rearrangement links TRBV29-1 to TRBJ1-4; tentative D call: TRBD1 (6 bases). The chain's CDR3 is CSVPHEGDANEKLFF. The CDR3 nucleotides are TGCAGCGTCCCCCACGAGGGGGATGCTAATGAAAAACTGTTTTTT.